This T cell receptor beta chain was documented in a study of blood T cells in healthy people across ages. Germline CDR1 reads LNHDA; CDR2 reads SQIVND (reference sequence). This CDR3 region has 13 residues. The study recruited healthy Caucasian donors from Russia who were aged about 6 to 95. It was with a sample-barcoded 5' primer and a J-beta primer mix that a second PCR of about 7 to 12 cycles was run. TCRdb called the 5' RACE reads again in MiXCR, with one record for every CDR3 protein. The sample includes around 1,700,000 distinct CDR3 sequences, approximately 28% seen only once; the top ten take 7.7%. Turning to this clonotype: A read error may be the cause here, since a much bigger clone is one base away.

The clonotype originates from a woman in her twenties or thirties in good health. This chain uses TRBV19 with TRBJ2-1; maybe TRBD2 (6 bases). The sample consisted of blood. The CDR3 here is CASSFRGGNGQFF. CDR3 sequence (DNA): TGTGCCAGTAGTTTCCGAGGAGGGAATGGGCAGTTCTTC.